This T cell receptor beta chain was identified in a study of T cell repertoires in cytomegalovirus infection. A note on this clonotype: What it binds is not known.

TCRdb independently ran MiXCR on the reads; one entry per CDR3 protein. The table lists roughly 100,000 distinct CDR3 sequences, under 45% of them singletons. Germline loops: CDR1 GTSNPN, CDR2 SVGIG (reference sequence). The CDR3 consists of 15 residues. After removal of 0 bases from V and 3 bases from J, the junction contained 4 bases not matched to a gene. Sequenced material: CD8+ T cells from cultured PBMCs, taken from culture after CMV antigen stimulation. The V gene is TRBV30, the J gene TRBJ1-4; 7 bases align to TRBD1. The receptor comes from a human donor in good health (CMV status not recorded). Some clones in this sample may be carry-over from other donors' samples. This CDR3 reads CAWSVRTGANEKLFF. The DNA of the CDR3 is TGTGCCTGGAGTGTACGGACAGGAGCTAATGAAAAACTGTTTTTT.